This passage covers 8 T cell receptor beta chains from one sample sequenced in a study of blood T cell repertoires in COVID-19 (TCRdb year 2020). The library was built by means of the immunoSEQ multiplex PCR assay. TCRdb holds this immuneACCESS table with in-frame rearrangements only. Some clones are missing; in checked studies, unresolved V genes explain under half, and the rest has no known cause. The sample table contains 200,000 to 250,000 clones; only one count was recorded for around nine tenths of them. Roughly a tenth of the sample comes from the top ten. Specimen: PBMCs or T cells enriched from blood (not recorded which). The origin of the receptors is a man younger than 45 who had recovered from COVID-19.

The V call is TRBV7-9, the J call TRBJ1-4; 8 bases line up with TRBD1. This CDR3 is 16 amino acids long. The V gene's germline CDR1 is SEHNR and CDR2 FQNEAQ (reference sequence). With V trimmed by 5 bases and J by 5 bases, 10 bases remained unmatched. CDR3 amino acids: CASSPSGGQGNEKLFF. For the CDR3, the DNA is TGTGCCAGCAGCCCATCCGGCGGACAGGGAAATGAAAAACTGTTTTTT.

This clone was counted many times. The chain joins TRBV5-4 to TRBJ2-2; the match to TRBD2 covers 14 bases. Trimming at V came to 4 bases and at J to 4 bases, leaving 9 bases not matched to a gene. The CDR3 spans 18 residues. Germline CDR1 SGHNT, CDR2 YYREEE (reference sequence). The CDR3, as DNA: TGTGCCAGCAGCACGGGACTAGCGGGGGCTTACCTCACCGGGGAGCTGTTTTTT. This gives the protein CASSTGLAGAYLTGELFF.

This chain uses TRBV16 with TRBJ1-1; TRBD1 is a possible D gene (6 bases). Germline loops: CDR1 KGHSY, CDR2 FQNENV. Trimming pared 2 bases from V and 2 bases from J, leaving 21 bases between. The CDR3 covers 18 residues. The CDR3 reads CASSQGGLRRRYNTEAFF. The CDR3, as DNA: TGTGCCAGCAGCCAAGGGGGCCTGAGGAGGCGTTACAACACTGAAGCTTTCTTT.

In nucleotides, the CDR3 is TGTGCCAGCTCACCACGACAGGGAGCACTGCATGGCTACACCTTC. Translating it yields CASSPRQGALHGYTF. The chain has TRBV18 and TRBJ1-2, with TRBD1 identical over 7 bases. CDR3 length: 15 amino acids. Germline CDR1 and CDR2: KGHSH and LQKENI. J lost 6 bases, V lost 1 base, and 8 bases had no gene match.

The rearrangement links TRBV7-8 to TRBJ2-1, with a tentative D call TRBD2 (6 bases). This CDR3 has 11 amino acids. Germline V gene lookup returns CDR1 SGHVS and CDR2 FQNEAQ. V lost 5 bases to trimming and J lost 8 bases, with 7 bases between them. The CDR3 loop reads CASSQRDEQFF. In nucleotides, the CDR3 is TGTGCCAGCAGCCAGCGGGATGAGCAGTTCTTC.

The chain employs TRBV30 and TRBJ1-4, with 8 positions matching TRBD1. J gave up 5 bases and V 0 bases, and 5 bases lay outside the gene matches. CDR3 length: 15 amino acids. The germline V gene encodes CDR1 GTSNPN and CDR2 SVGIG (reference sequence). The CDR3 loop reads CAWSVQTGENEKLFF. The CDR3 region has the DNA TGTGCCTGGAGTGTCCAGACAGGGGAGAATGAAAAACTGTTTTTT.

The rearrangement joins TRBV5-1 to TRBJ1-4; 9 nucleotides align to TRBD1. This CDR3 has 15 amino acids. From germline, CDR1 is SGHRS and CDR2 YFSETQ. The junction had 2 bases not matched to a gene; V was cut back by 1 base and J by 4 bases. The CDR3 DNA is TGCGCCAGCAGCTTGTTGGGACAGGGTAATGAAAAACTGTTTTTT. This codes for CASSLLGQGNEKLFF.

This chain links TRBV5-4 with TRBJ2-7; D ambiguous. The CDR3 has 11 residues. CDR1 is SGHNT and CDR2 is YYREEE in the germline V gene (reference sequence). The germline V and J ends were trimmed by 4 bases and 2 bases, with 4 bases remaining between them. The CDR3 region is CASSTAYEQYF. The CDR3 nucleotides read TGTGCCAGCAGCACAGCCTACGAGCAGTACTTC.